This TCR beta chain was sequenced during a study of Ad26.COV2.S vaccination and SARS-CoV-2 variants. Study summary: Intramuscular Ad26.COV2.S at 5x10^10 or 1x10^11 viral particles.

This clone was counted once. Assay: immunoSEQ multiplex PCR; the TCRdb copy retains only in-frame clones and omits some. The sample consists of roughly 510,000 clones, roughly 87% of them appearing once. With 5 bases removed from V and 9 bases from J, the gap between germline ends came to 8 bases. There are 12 residues in the CDR3. Germline V lookup: CDR1 SGHTA, CDR2 FQGNSA. Sample treatment: 15 to 20 received Ad26.COV2.S at low or high dose, single or two shots; about 5 received placebo; per-sample allocation not given. Specimen acquisition occurred on day 63 following the initial vaccine or placebo injection. Expression of Wuhan-strain SARS-CoV-2 spike came from the Ad26 vector that formed the vaccine.

This sample comprised peripheral blood, obtained in a trial of Ad26.COV2.S vaccine versus placebo. The gene calls are TRBV7-2 and TRBJ1-6; D not certain. The receptor was isolated from a person between 18 and 65 years old who received the Ad26.COV2.S COVID-19 vaccine or a placebo. CDR3 sequence (DNA): TGTGCCAGCAGCCCACTGCGTTCACCCCTCCACTTT. Encoded protein: CASSPLRSPLHF. Full variable domain (remainder filled in from reference TRBV7-2 and TRBJ1-6): GAGVSQSPSNKVTEKGKDVELRCDPISGHTALYWYRQSLGQGLEFLIYFQGNSAPDKSGLPSDRFSAERTGGSVSTLTIQRTQQEDSAVYLCASSPLRSPLHFGNGTRLTVT.